The 2 T cell receptor beta chains listed next were all sequenced from one sample in a study of T cells expressing NK-cell markers. No DNA is given; TCRdb re-called the 5' RACE reads and lists each CDR3 protein once. This table holds about 32,000 distinct CDR3 sequences. Sequencing was carried out using blood T cells: a sorted CD56 or NKG2C T cell subset, CD4+ or CD8+ T cells, or bulk PBMC T cells (not recorded which). Source of these receptors: a woman between 18 and 69 years old in good health.

The J gene is TRBJ1-1, the V gene TRBV27; TCRdb designates TRBD1, a call that cannot be tested without DNA. CDR3 length equals 14 residues. Germline loops: CDR1 MNHEY, CDR2 SMNVEV (reference sequence). CDR3 sequence: CASSLYPGGAEAFF.

The rearrangement joins TRBV5-1 to TRBJ2-1; TCRdb proposes TRBD1, but this gene call is untestable without DNA. The germline CDR1 and CDR2 sequences are SGHRS and YFSETQ. The CDR3 length is 14 residues. This CDR3 reads CASMGSGGVDEQFF. The full variable domain, its missing parts supplied by reference TRBV5-1 and TRBJ2-1, is KAGVTQTPRYLIKTRGQQVTLSCSPISGHRSVSWYQQTPGQGLQFLFEYFSETQRNKGNFPGRFSGRQFSNSRSEMNVSTLELGDSALYLCASMGSGGVDEQFFGPGTRLTVL.